This T cell receptor beta chain was sequenced in a study of control samples from healthy donors and cancer patients. The method was immunoSEQ multiplex PCR; TCRdb's version includes in-frame clones alone and lacks a portion of them. This sample carries around 94,000 clones, around 83% of them seen once, and the ten largest clones take over 1%. The germline V and J ends were trimmed by 1 base and 5 bases, with 9 bases remaining between them. CDR1 is SGHTA, CDR2 FQGNSA, per germline. The CDR3 has 15 residues. Sequencing input: blood. The chain carries TRBV7-2 and TRBJ1-6; D is ambiguous. This clonotype was sampled from a woman aged 45-59 years in good health. DNA of the CDR3: TGTGCCAGCAGCTTAGGGCGGGCGGATAATTCACCCCTCCACTTT. This codes for CASSLGRADNSPLHF. Full variable domain (missing parts from reference TRBV7-2 and TRBJ1-6): GAGVSQSPSNKVTEKGKDVELRCDPISGHTALYWYRQSLGQGLEFLIYFQGNSAPDKSGLPSDRFSAERTGGSVSTLTIQRTQQEDSAVYLCASSLGRADNSPLHFGNGTRLTVT.